The 23 T cell receptor beta chains listed next were all sequenced from one sample in a study of shared clonotypes between healthy human individuals. The protocol was immunoSEQ multiplex PCR, while the TCRdb copy is restricted to in-frame clones and leaves out a portion. The sample carries roughly 2.4 million clones, around 95% recorded once. The sample taken for sequencing was naive CD4+ T cells sorted from blood. Subset indicated: CD45RA+ positively selected. These receptors originate from a man aged 18 to 29 in good health.

The chain has TRBV28 and TRBJ1-1; 9 positions match TRBD1. Germline CDR1 reads MDHEN; CDR2 reads SYDVKM. V dropped 5 bases and J dropped 4; count of bases not matched to a gene: 5. The CDR3 contains 14 residues. In nucleotides, the CDR3 is TGTGCCAGCAGTGGGACAGGGCGAGTCACTGAAGCTTTCTTT. Residues: CASSGTGRVTEAFF. Using reference TRBV28 and TRBJ1-1 for the parts outside the CDR3, the full variable domain is DVKVTQSSRYLVKRTGEKVFLECVQDMDHENMFWYRQDPGLGLRLIYFSYDVKMKEKGDIPEGYSVSREKKERFSLILESASTNQTSMYLCASSGTGRVTEAFFGQGTRLTVV.

This chain links TRBV2 with TRBJ2-1; D is undetermined. The CDR3 spans 15 residues. Germline CDR1 SNHLY, CDR2 FYNNEI. Trimming removed 6 bases at V and 8 bases at J, with 20 bases between. This CDR3 is CASSDGRIHGDEQFF. In nucleotides, the CDR3 is TGTGCCAGCAGCGACGGCCGGATCCACGGTGATGAGCAGTTCTTC.

This chain joins TRBV19 and TRBJ1-2, with 9 bases lining up with TRBD1. This CDR3 spans 16 amino acids. Germline assignment: CDR1 LNHDA and CDR2 SQIVND (reference sequence). V lost 3 bases to trimming and J lost 8 bases; unmatched junction nucleotides: 13. CDR3 protein: CASSISGTGGAVGYTF. CDR3 nucleotides: TGTGCCAGTAGTATTTCGGGAACAGGGGGCGCGGTGGGCTACACCTTC.

The chain recombines TRBV5-6 with TRBJ1-3; D is unclear. V lost 2 bases and J 0 bases, leaving 6 bases between the germline ends. This CDR3 has 14 amino acids. Germline V CDR1 and CDR2: SGHDT, YYEEEE. The CDR3, as DNA: TGTGCCAGCAGCTTCTTTTACTCTGGAAACACCATATATTTT. Translated: CASSFFYSGNTIYF.

The V gene is TRBV10-1, the J gene TRBJ2-7, with 10 bases fitting TRBD2. This CDR3 is built from 18 residues. The germline V gene has CDR1 WNHNN and CDR2 SYGVQD (reference sequence). V was pared by 8 bases and J by 2 bases, with 18 bases of the junction left unmatched. CDR3 loop: CASLDRRVAGGPPYEQYF. Written as DNA, the CDR3 is TGCGCCAGCCTCGATAGGAGGGTAGCGGGAGGCCCACCCTACGAGCAGTACTTC.

The V call is TRBV6-5, the J call TRBJ1-1; weak D call: TRBD1 (5 bases). This CDR3 region has 14 residues. Germline CDR1 MNHEY, CDR2 SVGAGI. V shed 2 bases and J shed 1 base, with 8 bases lying between them. CDR3 protein: CASSYGAKNTEAFF. CDR3 in DNA: TGTGCCAGCAGTTACGGGGCAAAGAACACTGAAGCTTTCTTT.

This chain connects TRBV7-2 to TRBJ2-5; D gene uncertain. Germline V gene data show CDR1 as SGHTA and CDR2 as FQGNSA. The CDR3 consists of 16 residues. V lost 0 bases, J lost 2 bases, and 13 bases lay in between. CDR3 protein: CASSLAVSLLQETQYF. CDR3 in DNA: TGTGCCAGCAGCTTAGCGGTATCTCTCTTACAAGAGACCCAGTACTTC.

This chain uses TRBV19 with TRBJ1-4; 7 bases line up with TRBD1. The CDR3 length is 16 residues. Germline CDR1 is LNHDA and CDR2 is SQIVND (reference sequence). V lost 5 bases, J lost 3 bases, and 9 bases stayed unmatched. The DNA of the CDR3 is TGTGCCAGTAGTCCACAGGGGTCCGGGGCTAATGAAAAACTGTTTTTT. It codes for CASSPQGSGANEKLFF.

This chain connects TRBV4-1 to TRBJ2-3, with TRBD1 matching 10 bases. The CDR3 is 15 residues long. In germline, CDR1 is MGHRA, CDR2 YSYEKL. V was pared by 3 bases and J by 5 bases, with 5 bases of the junction left unmatched. Here the CDR3 DNA reads TGCGCCAGCAGCCAGCTTCGGGACAGGGGAGATACGCAGTATTTT. It codes for CASSQLRDRGDTQYF.

This clone has just one count. The chain couples TRBV12-5 to TRBJ1-1, with D possibly matching TRBD1 (5 bases). Trimming cost V 1 base and J 11 bases, with 17 bases left between them. The germline CDR1 and CDR2 sequences are LGHNT and FRNRAP. The CDR3 is 14 amino acids. CDR3 bases: TGTGCTAGTGGTTTGGAGGTTATCCAGGGTGTTGCTTTCTTT. It specifies CASGLEVIQGVAFF.

The chain joins TRBV6-6 to TRBJ2-1; 10 positions match TRBD2. In germline, CDR1 is MNHNY, CDR2 SVGAGI (reference sequence). Trimming at V came to 2 bases and at J to 7 bases, leaving 5 bases not matched to a gene. The CDR3 spans 15 residues. The CDR3 is CASSYQTSGVNEQFF. The CDR3 DNA reads TGTGCCAGCAGTTACCAAACTAGCGGGGTAAATGAGCAGTTCTTC.

The chain is built from TRBV11-2 and TRBJ1-4; D not resolved. The CDR3 covers 14 residues. V gave up 3 bases and J gave up 7 bases, with 12 bases separating them. Per germline, CDR1 SGHAT and CDR2 FQNNGV. The CDR3 nucleotides are TGTGCCAGCAGCTTTTTATCGGAAGGTGAAAAACTGTTTTTT. Translating gives CASSFLSEGEKLFF. Together with reference TRBV11-2 and TRBJ1-4, the CDR3 gives the full variable domain: EAGVAQSPRYKIIEKRQSVAFWCNPISGHATLYWYQQILGQGPKLLIQFQNNGVVDDSQLPKDRFSAERLKGVDSTLKIQPAKLEDSAVYLCASSFLSEGEKLFFGSGTQLSVL.

The chain links TRBV28 to TRBJ1-4; D call uncertain. The CDR3 contains 15 residues. Trimming shortened V by 5 bases and J by 5 bases, and 15 bases separated the two germline ends. Germline V gives CDR1 MDHEN, CDR2 SYDVKM. CDR3 nucleotide sequence: TGTGCCAGCAGTGGGATTAAGGTCCTGAATGAAAAACTGTTTTTT. Protein: CASSGIKVLNEKLFF.

V gene TRBV6-1 combines with J gene TRBJ2-1; D could derive from TRBD1 or TRBD2 (5 bases each). Looked up from germline, CDR1 is MNHNS and CDR2 is SASEGT. V dropped 7 bases and J dropped 10 bases, with 17 bases sitting between them. The CDR3 sequence is 13 residues long. Here the CDR3 reads CASTPRGEWEQFF. The CDR3 DNA is TGTGCCAGCACCCCCCGAGGGGAGTGGGAGCAGTTCTTC.

The rearrangement links TRBV18 to TRBJ1-1; D unresolved. Per the germline V gene, CDR1 is KGHSH and CDR2 is LQKENI. Trimming removed 1 base from V and 3 bases from J, with 9 bases in between. The CDR3 is made up of 14 amino acids. The DNA for the CDR3 is TGTGCCAGCTCACCACTTGAGGGCTACACTGAAGCTTTCTTT. This sequence encodes CASSPLEGYTEAFF.

V and J are TRBV29-1 and TRBJ2-2, with D possibly TRBD1 on 5 matching bases. Per the germline V gene, CDR1 is SQVTM and CDR2 is ANQGSEA. Trimming left V 7 bases short and J 7 bases short, with 13 bases between. The length of the CDR3 is 12 residues. For the CDR3, the DNA is TGCAGCGGTAGACAGACCAACGGGGAGCTGTTTTTT. Translating it yields CSGRQTNGELFF.

V and J are TRBV5-1 and TRBJ1-6, with D tentatively TRBD1 (6 bases). Germline lookup yields CDR1 SGHRS and CDR2 YFSETQ. The CDR3 runs 14 residues. Trimming left V 4 bases short and J 9 bases short, with 14 bases between. CDR3: CASSPVQGTSPLHF. As DNA, the CDR3 is TGCGCCAGCAGCCCGGTACAGGGAACTTCACCCCTCCACTTT.

The chain recombines TRBV25-1 with TRBJ2-7, with 10 bases that match TRBD1. Losses at the gene ends were 2 bases for V and 3 bases for J; bases not matched to a gene: 4. Germline CDR1 and CDR2: MGHDK and SYGVNS. The CDR3 extends over 15 amino acids. The CDR3 is CASSEAGTGDYEQYF. CDR3 nucleotide sequence: TGTGCCAGCAGTGAAGCCGGGACAGGGGACTACGAGCAGTACTTC.

The chain is built from TRBV25-1 and TRBJ2-7; the match to TRBD1 covers 7 bases. The germline V gene encodes CDR1 MGHDK and CDR2 SYGVNS. Trimming took 1 base from V and 6 from J; bases not matched to a gene: 9. This CDR3 comprises 15 residues. CDR3 amino acids: CASSELGQGVTEQYF. The CDR3 bases are TGTGCCAGCAGTGAATTGGGGCAGGGGGTTACCGAGCAGTACTTC.

The J gene is TRBJ2-1, the V gene TRBV5-1; D remains unclear. The CDR3 consists of 15 residues. V was pared by 1 base and J by 0 bases, with 8 bases between. Per the germline V gene, CDR1 is SGHRS and CDR2 is YFSETQ. The CDR3 DNA is TGCGCCAGCAGCTTGCACCTAAGCTCCTACAATGAGCAGTTCTTC. Translated, it gives CASSLHLSSYNEQFF.

This chain connects TRBV11-3 to TRBJ2-1; D call uncertain. Germline-derived CDR1 and CDR2 are SGHNT and YENEEA. The CDR3 is made up of 12 amino acids. With 5 bases removed from V and 5 bases from J, the gap between germline ends came to 7 bases. DNA of the CDR3: TGTGCCAGCAGCCACACCGACAATGAGCAGTTCTTC. Protein sequence: CASSHTDNEQFF.

The V call is TRBV6-6, the J call TRBJ2-2; 12 bases map to TRBD2. The germline V gene encodes CDR1 MNHNY and CDR2 SVGAGI (reference sequence). With 6 bases clipped from V and 4 bases from J, the junction kept 6 bases outside the gene matches. The CDR3 runs to 16 residues. CDR3 sequence: CASSPGLAGITGELFF. Written as DNA, the CDR3 is TGTGCCAGCAGCCCTGGACTAGCGGGAATCACCGGGGAGCTGTTTTTT.

The CDR3 loop is CAISIGTSGSSDTQYF. The CDR3 nucleotides read TGTGCCATCAGTATAGGGACTAGCGGGAGTTCAGATACGCAGTATTTT. The chain is built from TRBV10-3 and TRBJ2-3, with 14 bases fitting TRBD2. This CDR3 has 16 residues. CDR1 and CDR2 from the germline V gene are ENHRY and SYGVKD. The V segment lost 5 bases and the J segment 4 bases; nucleotides outside the gene matches: 5.